The clone carrying this TCR beta chain was seen a handful of times. Its antigen is undetermined. The CDR3 extends over 11 amino acids. The V end was cut by 3 bases, the J end by 4 bases, with 7 bases between. Germline values: CDR1 DFQATT, CDR2 SNEGSKA (reference sequence). This entry belongs to a study of cytomegalovirus exposure and HLA in healthy donors. Whole-study findings and limits: Cytomegalovirus-associated status was assigned to some 180 TCR beta chains. A later analysis linked a missense variant in DCLRE1C to the trimming of TCR beta V and J genes.

Use of 60 Vbeta and 13 Jbeta primers characterized the PCR. Only in-frame clones appear in the TCRdb table, and some are missing; sequencing was by immunoSEQ multiplex PCR. The sample has roughly 200,000 clones; roughly 70% are singletons. The J gene is TRBJ2-7, the V gene TRBV20-1; possibly TRBD1 for D (5 bases). The source material was PBMCs. The receptor's source is a man aged 40-49 years in good health and CMV-seropositive. CDR3 nucleotides: TGCAGTGCTAGTGGACAATACGAGCAGTACTTC. Protein: CSASGQYEQYF.